The entry that follows covers one TCR beta chain sequence. Authors' analysis steps: Reference gene primers were amplified, and this amplification served to estimate nucleated cell counts. The repertoire was sequenced with immunoSEQ multiplex PCR; TCRdb's copy has only in-frame clones and lacks some. D and trimming come from the DNA, and the V and J calls and clone size come from that table. The sample holds roughly 130,000 clones; roughly four fifths are singletons and the top ten take around 15%. This entry comes from a study of blood T cell repertoires in COVID-19. Study-level background: Whether acute or convalescent, the COVID-19 samples came from the United States, Italy and Spain. The cDNA or gDNA used as material had been derived from T cells, B-cell-depleted T cells, or PBMCs.

Germline loops: CDR1 MNHEY, CDR2 SVGAGI. Trimming pared 6 bases from V and 2 bases from J, leaving 11 bases between. This CDR3 spans 14 amino acids. This clonotype was obtained from a woman in her fifties or sixties with acute or convalescent COVID-19. This chain links TRBV6-5 with TRBJ1-3; tentatively, D is TRBD1 (6 bases). The specimen was peripheral blood. CDR3 loop: CASRTGTPGNTIYF. Written as DNA, the CDR3 is TGTGCCAGCAGAACAGGGACCCCTGGAAACACCATATATTTT.